Described below is a single T cell receptor beta chain sequence and its context. This CDR3 is 17 amino acids long. J gave up 1 base and V 4 bases, and 9 bases lay outside the gene matches. Germline V gene data show CDR1 as KGHSH and CDR2 as LQKENI. This sample is drawn from a study of blood T cell repertoires in COVID-19. Across the whole study: Acute-phase and convalescent COVID-19 samples originated in the United States, Italy and Spain. Sources were T cells, B-cell-depleted T cells, or PBMCs; the material itself was cDNA or gDNA.

Original processing notes: Nucleated cell counts were estimated from reference gene primer amplification. Profiling relied on immunoSEQ multiplex PCR, and the TCRdb table lists in-frame clones only, not all of them. V, J and clone size derive from that table, while D and trimming were established from the DNA sequence. The repertoire holds nearly 300,000 clones, 88% seen once, with just under 7% in the top ten. Input material: peripheral blood. The clonotype was recovered from a young woman who had recovered from COVID-19. The chain combines TRBV18 with TRBJ2-4; 8 bases map to TRBD2. This CDR3 is CASSLPGGGNAKNIQYF. DNA for the CDR3: TGTGCCAGCTCACTCCCCGGGGGGGGCAACGCCAAAAACATTCAGTACTTC. The whole variable domain, remainder taken from reference TRBV18 and TRBJ2-4, is NAGVMQNPRHLVRRRGQEARLRCSPMKGHSHVYWYRQLPEEGLKFMVYLQKENIIDESGMPKERFSAEFPKEGPSILRIQQVVRGDSAAYFCASSLPGGGNAKNIQYFGAGTRLSVL.